This T cell receptor (beta chain) was captured by sequencing in a study of response to subunit inactivated influenza vaccine. Study observations and caveats: Authors suggested that a seasonal influenza vaccination recruits few new T cells each time.

TCRdb used MiXCR to reprocess the RT-PCR reads, holding one entry per CDR3 protein. The profile shows about half a million distinct CDR3 sequences, around 25% of them singletons. CDR3 length: 15 residues. The ends lost 5 bases at V and 0 bases at J; junction bases unmatched: 6. The germline CDR1 and CDR2 sequences are SGHTA and FQGNSA. In regard to this clonotype: Its antigen remains unknown.

The TCR comes from a man aged 45 to 65 who received an inactivated influenza vaccine. The specimen was CD4+ T cells sorted from PBMCs, collected about 5 days after vaccination. The V gene is TRBV7-2, the J gene TRBJ1-2, with TRBD1 identical over 7 bases. The CDR3 spells CASSQGQSPNYGYTF. The CDR3 nucleotides are TGTGCCAGCAGCCAGGGACAGAGTCCTAACTATGGCTACACCTTC. The full variable domain, in which reference TRBV7-2 and TRBJ1-2 provide the parts outside the CDR3, is GAGVSQSPSNKVTEKGKDVELRCDPISGHTALYWYRQSLGQGLEFLIYFQGNSAPDKSGLPSDRFSAERTGGSVSTLTIQRTQQEDSAVYLCASSQGQSPNYGYTFGSGTRLTVV.